This T cell receptor beta chain emerged from a study of shared clonotypes between healthy human individuals. Findings of the study overall: Sampling used blood alone; tissue repertoires probably differ. A small donor pool kept down the genetic and exposure-history diversity that was represented.

Per the germline V gene, CDR1 is SNHLY and CDR2 is FYNNEI. CDR3 length: 13 amino acids. The ends were cut back, 11 bases at V and 3 bases at J, with 14 bases in the middle. Method: immunoSEQ multiplex PCR; TCRdb's copy keeps in-frame clones and lacks some. The repertoire has roughly 2,500,000 clones, more than 85% of them found once; the top ten carry roughly 0.36%. Note on this clone: Its antigen is unknown.

This clonotype was obtained from a young man in good health. Some clones in this sample may be carry-over from other donors' samples. This chain links TRBV2 with TRBJ2-1; D is perhaps TRBD2 (5 bases). Sequencing was done on a sample of naive CD4+ T cells from PBMCs. Noted subset: CD45RA+ positively selected. The CDR3 coding sequence is TGTGCCGGTACGGCAGGACTCTACAATGAGCAGTTCTTC. It is translated as CAGTAGLYNEQFF.